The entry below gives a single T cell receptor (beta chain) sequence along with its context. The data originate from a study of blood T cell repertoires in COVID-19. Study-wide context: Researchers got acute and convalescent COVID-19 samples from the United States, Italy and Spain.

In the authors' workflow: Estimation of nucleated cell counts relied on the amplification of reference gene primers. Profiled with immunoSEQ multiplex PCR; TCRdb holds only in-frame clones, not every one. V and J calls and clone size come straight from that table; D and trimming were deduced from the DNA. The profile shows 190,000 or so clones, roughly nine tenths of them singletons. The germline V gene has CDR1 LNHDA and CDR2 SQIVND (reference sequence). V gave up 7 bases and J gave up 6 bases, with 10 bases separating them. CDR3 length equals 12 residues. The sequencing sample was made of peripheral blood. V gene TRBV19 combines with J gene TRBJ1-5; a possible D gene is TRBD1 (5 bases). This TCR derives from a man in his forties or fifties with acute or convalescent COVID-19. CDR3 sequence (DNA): TGTGCCAGTACTGCCGGGGGTCAGCCCCAGCATTTT. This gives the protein CASTAGGQPQHF.